The 8 T cell receptor beta chains below come from one sample, sequenced in a study of blood T cell repertoires in COVID-19. Using immunoSEQ multiplex PCR, the repertoire was profiled, and TCRdb retains in-frame clones only, with some absent. The data contain 210,000 or so clones, just under 80% of them singletons. The sample was peripheral blood. The receptors stem from a woman older than 75 with active or convalescent COVID-19.

This clone has at least ten counts. V and J are TRBV30 and TRBJ1-6, with TRBD1 matching 8 bases. V gave up 4 bases and J gave up 2 bases; unmatched junction bases: 7. The CDR3 runs to 16 residues. Looked up from germline, CDR1 is GTSNPN and CDR2 is SVGIG (reference sequence). Here the CDR3 DNA reads TGTGCCTGGACAGGGGGCGCACTCCCCTATAATTCACCCCTCCACTTT. Its translation: CAWTGGALPYNSPLHF.

V gene TRBV9 combines with J gene TRBJ1-6; D is unclear. This CDR3 comprises 15 residues. CDR1 is SGDLS and CDR2 is YYNGEE in the germline V gene. V dropped 4 bases and J dropped 6 bases, with 14 bases sitting between them. The CDR3 DNA is TGTGCCAGCAGCCCTCGTGCGGGGTTTAATTCACCCCTCCACTTT. It codes for CASSPRAGFNSPLHF.

Details on this clone: The sample holds other DNA sequences that translate to the same CDR3. The chain employs TRBV6-5 and TRBJ2-5; D is unresolved. Trimming took 6 bases from V and 4 from J, leaving 6 bases between them. The V gene's germline CDR1 is MNHEY and CDR2 SVGAGI. CDR3 length: 11 residues. CDR3 loop: CASSSRETQYF. The CDR3 coding sequence is TGTGCCAGCAGCTCGAGAGAGACCCAGTACTTC.

The V call is TRBV12-1, the J call TRBJ2-7; the table's D call, TRBD1, was not checked against the DNA. TRBV12-1 is tagged as a pseudogene. This CDR3 spans 14 amino acids. CDR3 nucleotide sequence: TGTGCCAGCAGCGGAGGACAGGTCACCTACGAGCAGTACTTC. Protein sequence: CASSGGQVTYEQYF.

The gene calls are TRBV27 and TRBJ2-7; TRBD2 agrees at 8 bases. V lost 3 bases to trimming and J lost 2 bases; unmatched junction nucleotides: 6. CDR1 is MNHEY, CDR2 SMNVEV, per germline (reference sequence). The CDR3 covers 15 residues. The CDR3 spells CASSFTSGSTYEQYF. Written as DNA, the CDR3 is TGTGCCAGCAGTTTCACTAGCGGCTCGACCTACGAGCAGTACTTC.

The rearrangement uses TRBV5-1 and TRBJ2-5, with 10 bases lining up with TRBD1. From germline, CDR1 is SGHRS and CDR2 YFSETQ. The V gene end was trimmed by 6 bases and the J gene end by 4 bases; junction bases not matched to a gene: 3. The CDR3 contains 13 residues. The CDR3 region is CASTRTGGETQYF. The CDR3 nucleotides are TGCGCCAGCACCCGGACAGGGGGAGAGACCCAGTACTTC.

The sample holds one count of this clone. The V and J genes are TRBV27 and TRBJ2-7; 7 bases fit TRBD1. The CDR3 has 14 amino acids. Germline CDR1 and CDR2: MNHEY and SMNVEV (reference sequence). The trim removed 5 bases at V and 2 bases at J, leaving 6 bases unmatched. The DNA for the CDR3 is TGTGCCAGCAGTCCAAGACAGGGAACCTACGAGCAGTACTTC. Translation: CASSPRQGTYEQYF.

This chain links TRBV7-2 with TRBJ2-5; D might be TRBD2 (5 bases). The V and J ends lost 1 base and 5 bases respectively, with 8 bases between them. Germline CDR1 SGHTA, CDR2 FQGNSA. CDR3 length: 13 residues. The CDR3 nucleotides are TGTGCCAGCAGCTTAGATAGGGAGGAGACCCAGTACTTC. This sequence encodes CASSLDREETQYF. The full variable domain, its missing parts supplied by reference TRBV7-2 and TRBJ2-5, is GAGVSQSPSNKVTEKGKDVELRCDPISGHTALYWYRQSLGQGLEFLIYFQGNSAPDKSGLPSDRFSAERTGGSVSTLTIQRTQQEDSAVYLCASSLDREETQYFGPGTRLLVL.